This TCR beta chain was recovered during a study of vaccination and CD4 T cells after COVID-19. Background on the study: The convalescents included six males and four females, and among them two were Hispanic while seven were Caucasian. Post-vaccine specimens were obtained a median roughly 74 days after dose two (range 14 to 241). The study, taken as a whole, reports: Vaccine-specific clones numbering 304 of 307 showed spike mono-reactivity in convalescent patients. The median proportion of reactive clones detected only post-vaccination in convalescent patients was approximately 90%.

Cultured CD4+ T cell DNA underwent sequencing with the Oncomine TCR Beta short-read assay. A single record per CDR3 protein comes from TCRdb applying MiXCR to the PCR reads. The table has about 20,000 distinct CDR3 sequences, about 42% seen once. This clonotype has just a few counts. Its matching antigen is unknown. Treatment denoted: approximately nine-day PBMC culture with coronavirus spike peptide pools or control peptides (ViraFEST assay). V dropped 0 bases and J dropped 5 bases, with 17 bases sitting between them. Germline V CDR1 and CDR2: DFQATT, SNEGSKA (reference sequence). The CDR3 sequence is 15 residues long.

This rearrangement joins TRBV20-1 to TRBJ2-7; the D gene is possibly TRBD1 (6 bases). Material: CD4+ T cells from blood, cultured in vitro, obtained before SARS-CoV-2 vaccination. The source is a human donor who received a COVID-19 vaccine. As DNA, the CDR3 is TGCAGTGCTAGAGATCTTGGAACAGGGTCCCACGAGCAGTACTTC. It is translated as CSARDLGTGSHEQYF.